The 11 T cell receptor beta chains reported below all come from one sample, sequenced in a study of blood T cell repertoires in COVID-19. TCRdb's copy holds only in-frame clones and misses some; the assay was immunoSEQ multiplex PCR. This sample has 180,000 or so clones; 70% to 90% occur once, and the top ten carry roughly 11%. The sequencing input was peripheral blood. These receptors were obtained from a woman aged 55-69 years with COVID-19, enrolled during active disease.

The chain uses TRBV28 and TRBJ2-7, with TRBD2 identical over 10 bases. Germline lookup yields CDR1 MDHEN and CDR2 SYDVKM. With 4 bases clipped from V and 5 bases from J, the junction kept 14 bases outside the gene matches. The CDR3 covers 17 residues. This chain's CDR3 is CASSSGLAVLNWDEQYF. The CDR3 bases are TGTGCCAGCAGTTCAGGACTAGCGGTACTTAACTGGGACGAGCAGTACTTC.

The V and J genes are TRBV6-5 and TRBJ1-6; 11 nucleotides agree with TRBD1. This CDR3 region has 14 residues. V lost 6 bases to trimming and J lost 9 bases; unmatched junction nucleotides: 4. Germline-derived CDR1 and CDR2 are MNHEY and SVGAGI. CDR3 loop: CASSPGTGGSPLHF. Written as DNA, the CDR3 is TGTGCCAGCAGCCCCGGGACAGGGGGTTCACCCCTCCACTTT.

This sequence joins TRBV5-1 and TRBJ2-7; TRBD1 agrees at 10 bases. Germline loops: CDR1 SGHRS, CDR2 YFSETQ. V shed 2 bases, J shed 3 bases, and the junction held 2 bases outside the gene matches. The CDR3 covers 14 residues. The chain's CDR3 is CASSFGTGVYEQYF. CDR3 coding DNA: TGCGCCAGCAGCTTTGGGACAGGGGTCTACGAGCAGTACTTC.

The CDR3 nucleotides read TGTGCCTGGAGTGTACCGGTCAGGCGGAGCGGGACGGCCAAAAACATTCAGTACTTC. Residues: CAWSVPVRRSGTAKNIQYF. The chain is built from TRBV30 and TRBJ2-4, with 7 nucleotides matching TRBD2. Germline CDR1 and CDR2: GTSNPN and SVGIG (reference sequence). This CDR3 comprises 19 residues. The V gene end was trimmed by 0 bases and the J gene end by 1 base; junction bases not matched to a gene: 15.

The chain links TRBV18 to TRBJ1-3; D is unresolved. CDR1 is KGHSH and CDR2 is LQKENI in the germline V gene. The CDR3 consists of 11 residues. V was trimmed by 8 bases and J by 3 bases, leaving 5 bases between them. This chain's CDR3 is CASLLGNTIYF. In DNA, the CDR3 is TGTGCCAGCCTCCTTGGAAACACCATATATTTT. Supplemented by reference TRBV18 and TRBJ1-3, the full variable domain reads NAGVMQNPRHLVRRRGQEARLRCSPMKGHSHVYWYRQLPEEGLKFMVYLQKENIIDESGMPKERFSAEFPKEGPSILRIQQVVRGDSAAYFCASLLGNTIYFGEGSWLTVV.

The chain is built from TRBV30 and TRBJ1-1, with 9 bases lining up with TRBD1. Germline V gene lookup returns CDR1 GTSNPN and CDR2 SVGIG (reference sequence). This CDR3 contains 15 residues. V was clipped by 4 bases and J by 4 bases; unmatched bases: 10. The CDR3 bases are TGTGCCTGGAATCGAGCAGGACAGGGGAGCACTGAAGCTTTCTTT. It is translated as CAWNRAGQGSTEAFF.

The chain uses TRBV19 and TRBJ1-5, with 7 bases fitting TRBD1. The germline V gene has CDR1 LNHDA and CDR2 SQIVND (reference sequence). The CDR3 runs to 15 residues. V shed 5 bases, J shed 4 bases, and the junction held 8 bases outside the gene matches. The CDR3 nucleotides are TGTGCCAGTAGTTGGACAGGAACGGAAAATCAGCCCCAGCATTTT. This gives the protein CASSWTGTENQPQHF.

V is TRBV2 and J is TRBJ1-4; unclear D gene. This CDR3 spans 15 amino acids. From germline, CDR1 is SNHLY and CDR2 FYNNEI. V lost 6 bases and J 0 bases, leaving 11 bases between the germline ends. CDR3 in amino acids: CASRTREATNEKLFF. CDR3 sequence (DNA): TGTGCCAGCAGGACCCGGGAGGCAACTAATGAAAAACTGTTTTTT.

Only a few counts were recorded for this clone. CDR3 bases: TGTGCCAGCTCACCAACGCCCGGGACAGGGTCAAATCAGCCCCAGCATTTT. It encodes CASSPTPGTGSNQPQHF. The gene calls are TRBV18 and TRBJ1-5, with TRBD1 matching over 9 bases. Germline trimming cut 2 bases from V and 4 bases from J; bases unmatched to any gene: 9. This CDR3 has 17 residues. The germline CDR1 and CDR2 sequences are KGHSH and LQKENI.

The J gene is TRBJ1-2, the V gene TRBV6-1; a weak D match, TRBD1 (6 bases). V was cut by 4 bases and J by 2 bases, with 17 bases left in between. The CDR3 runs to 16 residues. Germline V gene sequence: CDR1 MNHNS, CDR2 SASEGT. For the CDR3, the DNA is TGTGCCAGCAGTGGACAAGGGGGACGGAGGAACTATGGCTACACCTTC. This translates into CASSGQGGRRNYGYTF.

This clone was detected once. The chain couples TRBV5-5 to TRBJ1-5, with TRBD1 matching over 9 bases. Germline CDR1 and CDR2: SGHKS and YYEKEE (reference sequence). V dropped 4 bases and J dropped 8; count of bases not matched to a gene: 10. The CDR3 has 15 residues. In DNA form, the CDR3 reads TGTGCCAGCAGCACGGGGACAGGGATTGCGGAGCCCCAGCATTTT. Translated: CASSTGTGIAEPQHF.